A few counts support the clone carrying this T cell receptor beta chain. This sample was taken from a study of response to subunit inactivated influenza vaccine. The CDR3 extends over 17 amino acids. CDR1 and CDR2 from the germline V gene are LGHDT and YNNKEL (reference sequence). Trimming removed 4 bases at V and 7 bases at J, with 25 bases between. TCRdb redid the calling of the RT-PCR reads with MiXCR, one entry per CDR3 protein. Here the sample spans around 710,000 distinct CDR3 sequences, about 14% being singletons. This rearrangement joins TRBV3-1 to TRBJ1-2; maybe TRBD1 (6 bases). The specimen was PBMCs from blood, collected 14 to 15 days before vaccination. This clonotype was obtained from a man aged 45 to 65 who received an inactivated influenza vaccine. The chain's CDR3 is CASSLGAFAGVGSGYTF. DNA for the CDR3: TGTGCCAGCAGCCTTGGGGCTTTCGCAGGGGTAGGAAGTGGCTACACCTTC.